The following is a TCR beta chain sequence with its context. Generated by immunoSEQ multiplex PCR, the TCRdb table keeps only in-frame clones and is missing some. The sample contains about 89,000 clones, more than 80% of which appear only once. This record comes from a study of blood T cell repertoires in COVID-19. With 0 bases removed from V and 0 bases from J, the gap between germline ends came to 12 bases. This CDR3 has 16 amino acids. From germline, CDR1 is KGHSH and CDR2 LQKENI. This chain uses TRBV18 with TRBJ2-7, with D possibly matching TRBD1 (6 bases). The receptor was isolated from a woman of 80 years or more with acute or convalescent COVID-19. Sequencing was performed on peripheral blood. CDR3 bases: TGTGCCAGCTCACCACCCGACAGGTTTCGCTCCTACGAGCAGTACTTC. Its protein is CASSPPDRFRSYEQYF.